This T cell receptor (beta chain) comes out of a study of T-cell reconstitution after alpha-beta-depleted transplantation in children. This sample's TCRbeta library carried unique molecular identifier barcodes. MiXCR, run by TCRdb on the PCR reads, gives a single entry per CDR3 protein. The table shows about 91,000 distinct CDR3 sequences, with roughly 8% occurring only once. This clonotype has at least ten counts. V lost 3 bases and J lost 1, with 10 bases in between. Germline assignment: CDR1 DFQATT and CDR2 SNEGSKA (reference sequence). The CDR3 has 14 residues. This TCR came from a human donor who donated a stem cell graft to a child with congenital amegakaryocytic thrombocytopenia. The sequenced sample was PBMCs from the stem cell graft donor, obtained from the stem cell graft. This sequence joins TRBV20-1 and TRBJ1-5, with D hard to call. As DNA, the CDR3 is TGCAGTGCTAGTGGGGTGGGGAGCAATCAGCCCCAGCATTTT. Translated: CSASGVGSNQPQHF.